The 10 T cell receptor beta chains below come from one sample, sequenced in a study of cytotoxic CD8 clonotypes in ibrutinib-treated CLL. Assay: immunoSEQ multiplex PCR; the TCRdb copy retains only in-frame clones and omits some. The sample gives some 200,000 clones, over 60% of which show up once; roughly 13% is in the top ten. The source was PBMCs, collected after 24 months of ibrutinib treatment. All receptors derive from a human donor with chronic lymphocytic leukemia.

The chain carries TRBV7-8 and TRBJ1-5; D unclear. Germline CDR1 and CDR2: SGHVS and FQNEAQ. V shed 8 bases and J shed 6 bases, with 20 bases lying between them. The CDR3 consists of 15 residues. CDR3 nucleotide sequence: TGTGCCAGCGGCACTACTAACCTGGCGGGTCAGCCCCAGCATTTT. Protein sequence: CASGTTNLAGQPQHF.

J is TRBJ2-7 and V is TRBV4-1; 12 bases align to TRBD1. This CDR3 is 14 amino acids long. Germline trimming cut 4 bases from V and 3 bases from J; bases unmatched to any gene: 1. From germline, CDR1 is MGHRA and CDR2 YSYEKL. The CDR3 sequence is CASSRDRGLYEQYF. CDR3 nucleotides: TGCGCCAGCAGCCGGGACAGGGGGCTCTACGAGCAGTACTTC.

The rearrangement links TRBV7-8 to TRBJ2-1, with TRBD2 matching over 7 bases. CDR1 is SGHVS, CDR2 FQNEAQ, per germline. J gave up 6 bases and V 1 base, and 9 bases lay outside the gene matches. This CDR3 is built from 16 residues. CDR3 amino acids: CASSLGVGTIGNEQFF. The DNA for the CDR3 is TGTGCCAGCAGCTTAGGGGTCGGGACTATAGGCAATGAGCAGTTCTTC.

The rearrangement joins TRBV7-6 to TRBJ2-5, with 9 bases aligning to TRBD2. This CDR3 spans 15 amino acids. Trimming removed 1 base from V and 5 bases from J; junction bases left unmatched: 5. Germline values: CDR1 SGHVS, CDR2 FNYEAQ. CDR3 sequence: CASSLGGRAQETQYF. Written as DNA, the CDR3 is TGTGCCAGCAGCTTAGGCGGGAGGGCCCAGGAGACCCAGTACTTC.

The chain links TRBV9 to TRBJ2-1; 9 nucleotides align to TRBD2. The V gene end was trimmed by 0 bases and the J gene end by 5 bases; junction bases not matched to a gene: 3. This CDR3 spans 15 amino acids. Germline V gene sequence: CDR1 SGDLS, CDR2 YYNGEE. Here the CDR3 DNA reads TGTGCCAGCAGCGTAGGGCTAGCGGGGAACAATGAGCAGTTCTTC. It specifies CASSVGLAGNNEQFF.

The chain recombines TRBV10-1 with TRBJ2-1; D is unresolved. The CDR3 consists of 16 residues. V was shortened by 0 bases and J by 5 bases, with 14 bases between the two germline ends. Looked up from germline, CDR1 is WNHNN and CDR2 is SYGVQD (reference sequence). In DNA form, the CDR3 reads TGCGCCAGCAGTGAGTCCGCCAAGTGGGCCAACAATGAGCAGTTCTTC. Its translation: CASSESAKWANNEQFF.

The J gene is TRBJ2-3, the V gene TRBV27; 9 bases map to TRBD2. Germline CDR1 MNHEY, CDR2 SMNVEV (reference sequence). CDR3 length equals 14 residues. V gave up 3 bases and J gave up 6 bases; unmatched junction bases: 4. For the CDR3, the DNA is TGTGCCAGCAGTTTGCGGGAGGGCCGGGATACGCAGTATTTT. Translated: CASSLREGRDTQYF.

Ten or more counts support this clone. Other DNA sequences within the sample encode an identical CDR3. CDR3: CAISLGNEQFF. The DNA of the CDR3 is TGTGCCATCAGTCTAGGGAATGAGCAGTTCTTC. The V gene is TRBV10-3, the J gene TRBJ2-1, with D unclear. Deletions cut 5 bases from V and 7 bases from J, with 6 bases between. Germline V gives CDR1 ENHRY, CDR2 SYGVKD. The CDR3 has 11 amino acids.

The gene calls are TRBV4-3 and TRBJ2-7; TRBD2 matches 13 bases. Losses at the gene ends were 0 bases for V and 5 bases for J; bases not matched to a gene: 4. The germline gives CDR1 LGHNA, CDR2 YSLEER. CDR3 length: 16 residues. CDR3 in amino acids: CASSQDGLAGVNEQYF. The CDR3 DNA follows: TGCGCCAGCAGCCAAGATGGACTAGCGGGAGTGAACGAGCAGTACTTC.

The V call is TRBV19, the J call TRBJ2-7, with TRBD1 matching 10 bases. Germline V lookup: CDR1 LNHDA, CDR2 SQIVND (reference sequence). The CDR3 is made up of 15 amino acids. After removal of 8 bases from V and 3 bases from J, the junction contained 10 bases not matched to a gene. DNA of the CDR3: TGTGCCAGTCGCAGCCGGACAGGGGGTGTCTACGAGCAGTACTTC. This encodes CASRSRTGGVYEQYF.